Listed below are T cell receptor beta chains from one sample, sequenced in a study of blood T cell repertoires in COVID-19. Profiled with immunoSEQ multiplex PCR; TCRdb holds only in-frame clones, not every one. The sample yields about 220,000 clones, about 85% seen once. The sample comprised peripheral blood. These receptors were collected from a man under 40 with active or convalescent COVID-19. Each CDR3 is given with its conserved first and last residue. The order of the fields is V gene, D gene, clone size, J gene, CDR3 protein. A D gene is named only where the DNA matches it firmly. Only part of the rows carry a size: once, few, many, or a class if the clone is expanded.

V gene: TRBV6-1; D gene: -; clone size: -; J gene: TRBJ2-3; CDR3 protein: CASSEWRDTDTQYF
V gene: TRBV6-5; D gene: TRBD1; clone size: -; J gene: TRBJ2-1; CDR3 protein: CASRSMDRGDNEQFF
V gene: TRBV4-3; D gene: -; clone size: -; J gene: TRBJ2-2; CDR3 protein: CASSQEAPNTGELFF
V gene: TRBV9; D gene: -; clone size: -; J gene: TRBJ2-1; CDR3 protein: CASSVAPHNEQFF
V gene: TRBV24-1; D gene: -; clone size: few; J gene: TRBJ1-3; CDR3 protein: CATGGGPNSGNTIYF
V gene: TRBV3-1/TRBV3-2; D gene: TRBD1; clone size: -; J gene: TRBJ1-4; CDR3 protein: CATHLLDDRGWEKLFF
V gene: TRBV28; D gene: -; clone size: -; J gene: TRBJ1-3; CDR3 protein: CASGRGNTIYF
V gene: TRBV28; D gene: TRBD1; clone size: -; J gene: TRBJ1-2; CDR3 protein: CASRRDRVTYGYTF
V gene: TRBV28; D gene: -; clone size: -; J gene: TRBJ1-2; CDR3 protein: CASSLTGLGPYGYTF
V gene: TRBV7-8; D gene: TRBD2; clone size: once; J gene: TRBJ2-3; CDR3 protein: CASSLGLAGGDTQYF
V gene: TRBV7-9; D gene: TRBD1; clone size: -; J gene: TRBJ2-1; CDR3 protein: CASSLVRDRDNEQFF
V gene: TRBV2; D gene: -; clone size: -; J gene: TRBJ1-4; CDR3 protein: CASSVSGQSNEKLFF
V gene: TRBV5-1; D gene: TRBD2; clone size: -; J gene: TRBJ2-1; CDR3 protein: CASSLETSGRVNEQFF
V gene: TRBV6-5; D gene: TRBD2; clone size: -; J gene: TRBJ2-2; CDR3 protein: CASSYTGLSGELFF
V gene: TRBV5-1; D gene: TRBD1; clone size: few; J gene: TRBJ2-3; CDR3 protein: CASSPGTGTDTQYF
V gene: TRBV2; D gene: -; clone size: -; J gene: TRBJ2-1; CDR3 protein: CASLYEVYNEQFF
V gene: TRBV28; D gene: -; clone size: -; J gene: TRBJ2-3; CDR3 protein: CASSLGGDRDYHDTQYF
V gene: TRBV7-2; D gene: TRBD1; clone size: -; J gene: TRBJ1-5; CDR3 protein: CASSLVPQGASEPQHF
V gene: TRBV28; D gene: -; clone size: -; J gene: TRBJ1-6; CDR3 protein: CASVKGTPGSSPLHF
V gene: TRBV28; D gene: TRBD1; clone size: -; J gene: TRBJ1-2; CDR3 protein: CASSPTDRRDYGYTF
V gene: TRBV2; D gene: -; clone size: -; J gene: TRBJ2-3; CDR3 protein: CASGASVVTDTQYF
V gene: TRBV27; D gene: TRBD1; clone size: -; J gene: TRBJ2-1; CDR3 protein: CASSLYGQGVVNEQFF
V gene: TRBV28; D gene: TRBD1; clone size: -; J gene: TRBJ1-6; CDR3 protein: CASSPTGGGSPLHF
V gene: TRBV5-5; D gene: -; clone size: -; J gene: TRBJ2-1; CDR3 protein: CASSHSAALEYNEQFF
V gene: TRBV28; D gene: -; clone size: -; J gene: TRBJ2-3; CDR3 protein: CASSFLSRTDTQYF
V gene: TRBV24-1; D gene: TRBD1; clone size: -; J gene: TRBJ2-7; CDR3 protein: CATKGDRVWYEQYF
V gene: TRBV7-9; D gene: TRBD1; clone size: once; J gene: TRBJ1-5; CDR3 protein: CASSRDRGDQPQHF
V gene: TRBV6-5; D gene: TRBD2; clone size: -; J gene: TRBJ2-5; CDR3 protein: CASSYSGTIQETQYF
V gene: TRBV10-3; D gene: -; clone size: -; J gene: TRBJ1-5; CDR3 protein: CATKGFSDQPQHF
V gene: TRBV5-5; D gene: TRBD1; clone size: few; J gene: TRBJ1-3; CDR3 protein: CASSLVSGGGNTIYF
V gene: TRBV2; D gene: TRBD1; clone size: -; J gene: TRBJ2-7; CDR3 protein: CASKQEAGTGAYEQYF
V gene: TRBV5-6; D gene: -; clone size: -; J gene: TRBJ1-2; CDR3 protein: CASNSPREGYGYTF
V gene: TRBV3-1/TRBV3-2; D gene: -; clone size: -; J gene: TRBJ1-4; CDR3 protein: CASSRREPNEKLFF
V gene: TRBV7-2; D gene: -; clone size: -; J gene: TRBJ1-3; CDR3 protein: CASSQRAGLSGNTIYF
V gene: TRBV7-9; D gene: -; clone size: few; J gene: TRBJ1-3; CDR3 protein: CASRSGTVGNTIYF
V gene: TRBV27; D gene: TRBD2; clone size: -; J gene: TRBJ2-3; CDR3 protein: CATTGTSVTDTQYF
V gene: TRBV10-3; D gene: -; clone size: -; J gene: TRBJ2-7; CDR3 protein: CAISLDLGGTYEQYF
V gene: TRBV5-4; D gene: -; clone size: -; J gene: TRBJ1-6; CDR3 protein: CASSNGQMGNSPLHF
V gene: TRBV12-2; D gene: -; clone size: few; J gene: TRBJ2-7; CDR3 protein: CASLPVASYEQYF
V gene: TRBV5-1; D gene: -; clone size: -; J gene: TRBJ1-2; CDR3 protein: CASGRGSSLDYGYTF
V gene: TRBV9; D gene: -; clone size: -; J gene: TRBJ1-1; CDR3 protein: CASSAGQIQNTEAFF
V gene: TRBV10-1; D gene: TRBD1; clone size: few; J gene: TRBJ1-1; CDR3 protein: CASSEGRGLGTEAFF
V gene: TRBV15; D gene: -; clone size: -; J gene: TRBJ1-2; CDR3 protein: CATSRDLRALGGAIGYTF
V gene: TRBV6-6; D gene: -; clone size: -; J gene: TRBJ1-2; CDR3 protein: CASSPLAAGGYTF
V gene: TRBV5-6; D gene: TRBD1; clone size: -; J gene: TRBJ2-1; CDR3 protein: CASFRTGEKDEQFF
V gene: TRBV5-1; D gene: TRBD1; clone size: -; J gene: TRBJ1-2; CDR3 protein: CASSLGQGSGYTF
V gene: TRBV5-4; D gene: -; clone size: -; J gene: TRBJ2-4; CDR3 protein: CASSLDYKNIQYF
V gene: TRBV11-2; D gene: -; clone size: -; J gene: TRBJ2-7; CDR3 protein: CASSLSGTYEQYF